What follows describes a single T cell receptor (beta chain). The antigen remains unidentified. The data are from a study of T-cell reconstitution after alpha-beta-depleted transplantation in children. Study observations and caveats: Surviving recipient cells, namely T cells and thymic progenitors, were the source of high day-60 TCRbeta diversity in some patients. About two months after transplant, alpha-beta T cells reportedly came from several hundred expanded graft clones.

Preparation of the TCRbeta library used unique molecular identifiers. TCRdb re-called the PCR reads through MiXCR, storing one row per CDR3 protein. The sample lists 400,000 to 550,000 distinct CDR3 sequences, more than 9% seen once, with 2% to 2.5% in the top ten. The source was PBMCs, collected before TCRalphabeta/CD19-depleted stem cell transplant. The TCR comes from a child aged 2-15 years with inherited bone marrow failure, due to receive a stem cell transplant.

The CDR3 region is CASSPGPQGSEQYF. In DNA, the CDR3 is TGCGCCAGCAGCCCGGGGCCCCAGGGGTCCGAGCAGTACTTC. The chain links TRBV4-1 to TRBJ2-7; D may be TRBD1 (6 bases). Germline-derived CDR1 and CDR2 are MGHRA and YSYEKL. This CDR3 region has 14 residues. With 4 bases removed from V and 6 bases from J, the gap between germline ends came to 16 bases.